The TCR beta chain described here comes from a study of vaccination effects on CD4 cells after COVID-19. Study observations and caveats: Infection-derived and vaccine-derived clones contracted markedly late after vaccination. Just 1 of 255 vaccine-induced clones in healthy recipients was cross-reactive.

The assay was immunoSEQ multiplex PCR, and TCRdb's table has in-frame clones only and misses some. The repertoire includes about 46,000 clones, about 70% of them detected once, and over 13% sits in the top ten. On this clone: The antigen remains unidentified.

Peptide-pool stimulation followed by sequencing identified expanded antigen-specific CD4+ clonotypes in the ViraFEST assay. After less than 11 days in culture, the CD4+ T cells were isolated. Either the mRNA-1273 or the BNT162b2 vaccine was given to participants as two doses. They grew approximately 2.1 million PBMC in each well, adding approximately 10 IU/ml IL-2 and around 10 ug/ml peptides. On both days 3 and 7, half of the culture medium was replaced with IL-2 medium. The V and J ends lost 0 bases and 7 bases respectively, with 20 bases between them. Germline loops: CDR1 SGDLS, CDR2 YYNGEE. The CDR3 is 17 residues long.

The genes are TRBV9 and TRBJ1-3; D unclear. The clonotype originates from a human donor who received a COVID-19 vaccine. The material sequenced was CD4+ T cells from PBMCs cultured with HCoV-OC43 spike peptides, taken after COVID-19 vaccination. Sample subset: HCoV-OC43 spike overlapping peptide pool stimulation. This CDR3 is CASSVVPKPGTRNTIYF. The DNA for the CDR3 is TGTGCCAGCAGCGTAGTTCCTAAACCCGGAACACGGAACACCATATATTTT.